These 8 T cell receptor beta chains share one sample of origin, sequenced in a study of regulatory T cells in long-lasting Graves disease. Time point here: newly diagnosed GD, antithyroid drugs for less than 3 months. The TCR library used RNA extracted from PBMCs. To make TCR beta libraries, researchers used iRepertoire HTBI primers and Arm-PCR of CDR3 regions. A single record per CDR3 protein comes from TCRdb applying MiXCR to the multiplex PCR reads. This table has around 500,000 distinct CDR3 sequences, more than 10% appearing once. These data were likewise used in another study, on T cells in Graves' hyperthyroidism and ophthalmopathy.

Sequences were derived from peripheral blood mononuclear cells (PBMCs), sampled at new diagnosis, from a patient treated with antithyroid drugs. These receptors were collected from a woman aged 25-40 years with Graves disease.

This clonotype has more than one count but fewer than ten. The conserved final phenylalanine or tryptophan is absent from the CDR3, which likely points to a read error. This rearrangement joins TRBV7-2 to TRBJ1-1, with D uncertain. This CDR3 region has 16 residues. Germline loops: CDR1 SGHTA, CDR2 FQGNSA. The CDR3 DNA reads TGCGCCAGCAGCTTTGGGTCCTCACCCATCGGAACTGAAGCTTTCCTT. Translating it yields CASSFGSSPIGTEAFL.

In this sample, this clonotype turned up a few times. DNA of the CDR3: TGTGCCAGCAGCCAGGATCCAGTAAACACTGAAGCTTTCTTT. It specifies CASSQDPVNTEAFF. This chain uses TRBV4-2 with TRBJ1-1; no reliable D call. The CDR3 spans 14 residues. The germline gives CDR1 LGHNA, CDR2 YNFKEQ. Between the trimmed V and J ends, which lost 3 bases and 2 bases, there was a span of 10 bases.

This clonotype was counted many times. The chain recombines TRBV20-1 with TRBJ1-6, with 7 bases fitting TRBD1. Per germline, CDR1 DFQATT and CDR2 SNEGSKA (reference sequence). V was pared by 5 bases and J by 6 bases, with 13 bases of the junction left unmatched. This CDR3 comprises 16 residues. CDR3 sequence: CSAVFPGRGFNSPLHF. The CDR3 DNA follows: TGCAGTGCTGTATTCCCGGGCAGGGGGTTTAATTCACCCCTCCACTTT.

In this sample, this clonotype turned up many times. The V gene is TRBV2, the J gene TRBJ1-2; D unresolved. The germline V gene has CDR1 SNHLY and CDR2 FYNNEI. The CDR3 totals 10 residues. Trimming took 4 bases from V and 8 from J, leaving 5 bases between them. The CDR3 reads CASSVVGYTF. Here the CDR3 DNA reads TGTGCCAGCAGTGTGGTGGGCTACACCTTC.

As regards this clonotype: Possible read error: a much larger clone is one base away. The rearrangement links TRBV5-1 to TRBJ2-3; perhaps TRBD1 as D (5 bases). V was trimmed by 3 bases and J by 3 bases, leaving 14 bases between them. The CDR3 has 15 residues. Germline CDR1 SGHRS, CDR2 YFSETQ. DNA for the CDR3: TGCGCCAGCAGCTATGGGGCTATCGGGACAGATACGCAGTATTTT. Its translation: CASSYGAIGTDTQYF.

In its sample, this clonotype was seen many times. V and J are TRBV6-2 or TRBV6-3 and TRBJ2-5; D uncertain. Germline V gives CDR1 MNHEY, CDR2 SVGEGT. This CDR3 contains 12 residues. V was pared by 6 bases and J by 0 bases, with 5 bases between. CDR3 nucleotides: TGTGCCAGCAGAAAGAACCAAGAGACCCAGTACTTC. Translated, it gives CASRKNQETQYF.

V is TRBV10-2 and J is TRBJ2-1, with a weak D call TRBD1 (7 bases). The CDR3 runs to 16 residues. Trimming shortened V by 0 bases and J by 5 bases, and 14 bases separated the two germline ends. Germline loops: CDR1 WSHSY, CDR2 SAAADI. The CDR3 loop is CASSESVFRGDNEQFF. CDR3 coding DNA: TGCGCCAGCAGTGAGTCGGTCTTCAGGGGGGACAATGAGCAGTTCTTC.

This chain links TRBV27 with TRBJ2-1; 10 bases map to TRBD2. Germline trimming cut 4 bases from V and 9 bases from J; bases unmatched to any gene: 15. Germline lookup yields CDR1 MNHEY and CDR2 SMNVEV (reference sequence). The CDR3 loop spans 17 amino acids. CDR3 loop: CASSSYGRIAGGIEQFF. CDR3 in DNA: TGTGCCAGCAGTTCATACGGAAGAATAGCGGGAGGCATTGAGCAGTTCTTC.